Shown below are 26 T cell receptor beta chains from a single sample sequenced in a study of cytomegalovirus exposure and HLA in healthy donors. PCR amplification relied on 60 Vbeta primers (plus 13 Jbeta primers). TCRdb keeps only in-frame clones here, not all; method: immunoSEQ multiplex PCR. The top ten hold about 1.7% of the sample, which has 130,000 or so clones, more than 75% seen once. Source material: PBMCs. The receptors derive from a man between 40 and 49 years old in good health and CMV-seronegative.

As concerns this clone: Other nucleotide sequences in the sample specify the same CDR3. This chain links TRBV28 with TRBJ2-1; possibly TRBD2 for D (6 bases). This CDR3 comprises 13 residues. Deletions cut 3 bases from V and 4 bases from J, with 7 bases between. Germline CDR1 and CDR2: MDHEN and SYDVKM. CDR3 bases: TGTGCCAGCAGTTTGGGAGGATACAATGAGCAGTTCTTC. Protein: CASSLGGYNEQFF.

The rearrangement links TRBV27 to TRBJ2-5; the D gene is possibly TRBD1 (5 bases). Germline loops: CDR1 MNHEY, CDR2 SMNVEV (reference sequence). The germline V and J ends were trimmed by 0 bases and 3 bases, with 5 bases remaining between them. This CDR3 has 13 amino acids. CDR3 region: CASSLSREETQYF. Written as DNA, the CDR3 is TGTGCCAGCAGTTTATCCAGGGAAGAGACCCAGTACTTC.

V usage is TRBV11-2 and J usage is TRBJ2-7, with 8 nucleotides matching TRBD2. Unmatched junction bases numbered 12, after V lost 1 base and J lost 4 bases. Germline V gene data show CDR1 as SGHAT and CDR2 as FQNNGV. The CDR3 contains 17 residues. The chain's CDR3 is CASSLVRGGLGIYEQYF. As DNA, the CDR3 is TGTGCCAGCAGCTTAGTTCGGGGGGGATTGGGGATTTACGAGCAGTACTTC.

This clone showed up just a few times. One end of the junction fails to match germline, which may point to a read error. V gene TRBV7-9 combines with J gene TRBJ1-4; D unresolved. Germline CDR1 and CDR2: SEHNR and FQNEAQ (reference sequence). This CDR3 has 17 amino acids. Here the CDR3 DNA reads TGTTCCAGCAGCTTAGGTCCAATAGGAGCAACTAATGAAAAACTGTTTTTT. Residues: CSSSLGPIGATNEKLFF. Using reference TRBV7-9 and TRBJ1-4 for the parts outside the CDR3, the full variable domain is DTGVSQNPRHKITKRGQNVTFRCDPISEHNRLYWYRQTLGQGPEFLTYFQNEAQLEKSRLLSDRFSAERPKGSFSTLEIQRTEQGDSAMYLCSSSLGPIGATNEKLFFGSGTQLSVL.

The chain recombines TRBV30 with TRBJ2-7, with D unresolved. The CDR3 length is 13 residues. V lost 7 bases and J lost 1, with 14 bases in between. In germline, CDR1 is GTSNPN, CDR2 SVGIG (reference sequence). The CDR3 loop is CASSVGVSYEQYF. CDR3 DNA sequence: TGTGCCTCCTCAGTCGGAGTGTCCTACGAGCAGTACTTC. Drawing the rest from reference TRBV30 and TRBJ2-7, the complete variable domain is SQTIHQWPATLVQPVGSPLSLECTVEGTSNPNLYWYRQAAGRGLQLLFYSVGIGQISSEVPQNLSASRPQDRQFILSSKKLLLSDSGFYLCASSVGVSYEQYFGPGTRLTVT.

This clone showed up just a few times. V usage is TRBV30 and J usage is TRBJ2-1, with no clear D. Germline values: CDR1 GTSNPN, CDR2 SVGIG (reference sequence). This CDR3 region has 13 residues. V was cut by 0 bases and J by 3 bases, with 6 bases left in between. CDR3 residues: CAWSVDFYNEQFF. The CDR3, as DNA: TGTGCCTGGAGTGTAGACTTCTACAATGAGCAGTTCTTC.

The CDR3: CASSEGQVGPNEQFF. CDR3 nucleotides: TGCGCCAGCAGTGAAGGTCAAGTGGGCCCTAATGAGCAGTTCTTC. This sequence joins TRBV10-1 and TRBJ2-1; the D is unclear. In germline, CDR1 is WNHNN, CDR2 SYGVQD (reference sequence). This CDR3 contains 15 residues. With 3 bases removed from V and 7 bases from J, the gap between germline ends came to 16 bases.

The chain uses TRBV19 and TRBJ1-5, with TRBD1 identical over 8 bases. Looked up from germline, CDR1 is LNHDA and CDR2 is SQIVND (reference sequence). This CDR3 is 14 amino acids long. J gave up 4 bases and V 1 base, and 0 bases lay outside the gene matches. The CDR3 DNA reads TGTGCCAGTAGTATAGGACAGGGGAATCAGCCCCAGCATTTT. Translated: CASSIGQGNQPQHF.

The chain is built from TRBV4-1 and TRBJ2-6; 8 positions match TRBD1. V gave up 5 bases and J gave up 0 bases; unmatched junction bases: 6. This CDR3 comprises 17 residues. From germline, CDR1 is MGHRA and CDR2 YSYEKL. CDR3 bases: TGCGCCAGCAGCGGGACAGGCGTCCTCTCTGGGGCCAACGTCCTGACTTTC. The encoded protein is CASSGTGVLSGANVLTF.

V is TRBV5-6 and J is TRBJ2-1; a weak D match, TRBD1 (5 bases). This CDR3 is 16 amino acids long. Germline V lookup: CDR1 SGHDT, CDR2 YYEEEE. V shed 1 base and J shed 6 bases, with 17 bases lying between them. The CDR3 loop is CASSLKLTVGINEQFF. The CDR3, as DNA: TGTGCCAGCAGCTTGAAATTGACAGTGGGCATCAATGAGCAGTTCTTC.

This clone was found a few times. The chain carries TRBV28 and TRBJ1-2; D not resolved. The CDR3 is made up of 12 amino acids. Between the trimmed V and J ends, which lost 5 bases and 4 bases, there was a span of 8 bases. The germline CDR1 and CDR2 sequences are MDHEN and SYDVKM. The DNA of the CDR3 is TGTGCCAGCAGTCGAGGGATCTATGGCTACACCTTC. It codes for CASSRGIYGYTF.

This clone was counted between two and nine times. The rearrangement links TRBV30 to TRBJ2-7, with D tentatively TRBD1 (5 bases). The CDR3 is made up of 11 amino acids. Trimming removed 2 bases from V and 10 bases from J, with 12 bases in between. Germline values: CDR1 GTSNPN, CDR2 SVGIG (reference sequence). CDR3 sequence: CAWSPKGQQYF. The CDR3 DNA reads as TGTGCCTGGAGTCCAAAGGGGCAACAGTACTTC.

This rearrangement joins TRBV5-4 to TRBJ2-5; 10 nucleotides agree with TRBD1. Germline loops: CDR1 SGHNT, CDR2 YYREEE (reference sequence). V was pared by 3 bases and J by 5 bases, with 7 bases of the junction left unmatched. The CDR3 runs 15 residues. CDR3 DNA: TGTGCCAGCAGCTCGGGACAGGGGACCCGTGAGACCCAGTACTTC. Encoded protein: CASSSGQGTRETQYF.

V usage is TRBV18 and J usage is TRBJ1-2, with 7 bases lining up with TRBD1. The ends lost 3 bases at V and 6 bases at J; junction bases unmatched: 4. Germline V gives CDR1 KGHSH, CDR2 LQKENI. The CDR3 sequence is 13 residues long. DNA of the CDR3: TGTGCCAGCTCACCGACAGGGAGAGATGGCTACACCTTC. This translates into CASSPTGRDGYTF.

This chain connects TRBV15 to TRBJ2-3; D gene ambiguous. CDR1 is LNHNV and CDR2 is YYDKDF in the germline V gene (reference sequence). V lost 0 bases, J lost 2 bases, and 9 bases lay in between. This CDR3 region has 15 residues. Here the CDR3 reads CATSRDRLLTDTQYF. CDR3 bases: TGTGCCACCAGCAGAGATCGACTCCTCACAGATACGCAGTATTTT.

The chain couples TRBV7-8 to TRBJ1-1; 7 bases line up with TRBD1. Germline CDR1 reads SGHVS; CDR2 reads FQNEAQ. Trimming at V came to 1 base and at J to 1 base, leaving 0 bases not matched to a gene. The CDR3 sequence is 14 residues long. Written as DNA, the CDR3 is TGTGCCAGCAGCTTAGGACAGGGGAACACTGAAGCTTTCTTT. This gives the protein CASSLGQGNTEAFF.

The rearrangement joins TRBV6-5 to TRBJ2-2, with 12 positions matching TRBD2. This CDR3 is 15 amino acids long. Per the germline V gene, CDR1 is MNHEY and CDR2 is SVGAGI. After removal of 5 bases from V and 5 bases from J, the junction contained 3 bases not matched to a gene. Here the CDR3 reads CASSLAGGPTGELFF. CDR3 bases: TGTGCCAGCAGTCTAGCGGGAGGGCCAACCGGGGAGCTGTTTTTT.

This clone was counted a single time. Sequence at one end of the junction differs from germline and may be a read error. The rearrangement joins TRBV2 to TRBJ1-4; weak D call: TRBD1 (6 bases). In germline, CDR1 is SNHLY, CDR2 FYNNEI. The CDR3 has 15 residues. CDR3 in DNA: TGTGCCAGCAGTACCAACAGGGCAACAAATGAAAAACTGTTTTTT. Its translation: CASSTNRATNEKLFF.

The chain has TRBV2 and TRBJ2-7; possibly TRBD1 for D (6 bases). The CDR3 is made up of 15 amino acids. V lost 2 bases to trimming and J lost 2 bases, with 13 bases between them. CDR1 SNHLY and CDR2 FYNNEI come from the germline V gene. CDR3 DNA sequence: TGTGCCAGCAGTGAATTGGTGCAGGGGACCTACGAGCAGTACTTC. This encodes CASSELVQGTYEQYF.

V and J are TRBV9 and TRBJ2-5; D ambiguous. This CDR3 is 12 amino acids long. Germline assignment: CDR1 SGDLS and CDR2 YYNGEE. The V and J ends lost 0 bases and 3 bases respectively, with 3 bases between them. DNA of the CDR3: TGTGCCAGCAGCGTAGGAGAAGAGACCCAGTACTTC. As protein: CASSVGEETQYF.

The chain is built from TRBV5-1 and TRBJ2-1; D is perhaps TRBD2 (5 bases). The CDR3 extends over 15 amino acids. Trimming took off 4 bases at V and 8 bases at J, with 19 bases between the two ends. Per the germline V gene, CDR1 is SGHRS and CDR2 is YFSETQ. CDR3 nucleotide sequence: TGCGCCAGCAGCCCGACCGGGCCCCCGAGGGATGAGCAGTTCTTC. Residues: CASSPTGPPRDEQFF.

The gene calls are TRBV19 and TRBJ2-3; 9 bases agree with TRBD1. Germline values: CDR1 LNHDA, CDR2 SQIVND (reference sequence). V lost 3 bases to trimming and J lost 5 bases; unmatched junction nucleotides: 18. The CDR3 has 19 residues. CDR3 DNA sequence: TGTGCCAGTAGTATCAACAGGGGGCGTGAGGGAGATGGAAAAGATACGCAGTATTTT. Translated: CASSINRGREGDGKDTQYF. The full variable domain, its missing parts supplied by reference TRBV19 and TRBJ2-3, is DGGITQSPKYLFRKEGQNVTLSCEQNLNHDAMYWYRQDPGQGLRLIYYSQIVNDFQKGDIAEGYSVSREKKESFPLTVTSAQKNPTAFYLCASSINRGREGDGKDTQYFGPGTRLTVL.

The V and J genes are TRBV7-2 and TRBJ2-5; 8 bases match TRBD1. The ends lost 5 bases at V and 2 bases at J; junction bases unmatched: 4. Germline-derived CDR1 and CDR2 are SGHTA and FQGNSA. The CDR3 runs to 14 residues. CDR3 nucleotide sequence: TGTGCCAGCAGCAAAAGGACAGGGCAAGAGACCCAGTACTTC. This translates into CASSKRTGQETQYF.

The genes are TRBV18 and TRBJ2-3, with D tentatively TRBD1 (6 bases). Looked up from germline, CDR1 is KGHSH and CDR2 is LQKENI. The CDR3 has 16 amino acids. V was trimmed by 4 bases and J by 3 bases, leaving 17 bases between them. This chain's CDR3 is CASSLATGVMTDTQYF. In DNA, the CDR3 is TGTGCCAGCTCACTTGCGACAGGAGTCATGACAGATACGCAGTATTTT.

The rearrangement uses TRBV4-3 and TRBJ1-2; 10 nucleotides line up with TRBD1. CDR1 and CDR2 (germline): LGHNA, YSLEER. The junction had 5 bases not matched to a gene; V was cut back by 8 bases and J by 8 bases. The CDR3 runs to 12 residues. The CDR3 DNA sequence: TGCGCCAGCGGCGGGACAGGGGAAGGCTACACCTTC. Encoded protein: CASGGTGEGYTF.

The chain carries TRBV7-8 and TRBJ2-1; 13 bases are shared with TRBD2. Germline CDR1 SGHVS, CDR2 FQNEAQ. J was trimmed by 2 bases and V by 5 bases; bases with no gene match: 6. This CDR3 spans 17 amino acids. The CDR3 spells CASSPTSGRATYNEQFF. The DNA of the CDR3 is TGTGCCAGCAGCCCTACTAGCGGGAGGGCCACCTACAATGAGCAGTTCTTC. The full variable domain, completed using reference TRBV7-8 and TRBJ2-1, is GAGVSQSPRYKVAKRGQDVALRCDPISGHVSLFWYQQALGQGPEFLTYFQNEAQLDKSGLPSDRFFAERPEGSVSTLKIQRTQQEDSAVYLCASSPTSGRATYNEQFFGPGTRLTVL.